Below are 20 T cell receptor beta chains sequenced from a single sample in a study of T cells in women clearing cervical HPV infection (dated by TCRdb to about 2018). Library creation used the immunoSEQ multiplex PCR assay. TCRdb took this table from immuneACCESS and kept in-frame rearrangements with V and J called. Such tables lack part of the clones; where checked against another copy, unresolved V genes explain under half of the gap, and the rest is unexplained. The sample table holds about 37,000 clones. The biggest ten clones account for roughly 1.4% of the sample. The material sequenced was blood buffy coat. The receptors here all came from a woman between 18 and 70 years old with a cervical HPV16 infection that either progressed to CIN3+ or cleared (not recorded which).

Concerning this clone itself: Coverage ceases 3 residues before the CDR3 finishes, and the germline J gene fills in the end. The chain carries TRBV7-7 and TRBJ2-3; 7 bases align to TRBD2. Germline CDR1 is SSHAT and CDR2 is FNYEAQ (reference sequence). CDR3 length: 16 residues. The CDR3 loop reads CASSLHGGRRQETQYF. The sequenced CDR3 bases are TGTGCCAGCAGCTTACATGGCGGGAGAAGGCAAGAGACG.

Points on this clone: The read ends 3 residues shy of where the CDR3 ends; the end is completed using the germline J gene. The chain combines TRBV27 with TRBJ2-1, with 9 bases matching TRBD1. The germline gives CDR1 MNHEY, CDR2 SMNVEV (reference sequence). V shed 1 base and J 9 bases; nucleotides not matched to a gene: 7. The CDR3 totals 15 residues. The CDR3 spells CASSLWGDRVGEQFF. The sequenced part of the CDR3 DNA is TGTGCCAGCAGTTTATGGGGGGACAGGGTCGGTGAG.

On this clone: Coverage ceases 3 residues before the CDR3 finishes, and the germline J gene fills in the end. The gene calls are TRBV20-1 and TRBJ2-3, with 9 positions matching TRBD2. J gave up 1 base and V 1 base, and 15 bases lay outside the gene matches. Germline CDR1 and CDR2: DFQATT and SNEGSKA (reference sequence). This CDR3 contains 19 residues. CDR3 DNA, as far as it was read: TGCAGTGCTAGAGCACGCTTCCTAGCGGGGTTACTCGGCACAGATACG. Translating gives CSARARFLAGLLGTDT. The full CDR3 reads CSARARFLAGLLGTDTQYF.

About this clone itself: The missing CDR3 end, 3 residues past where the read stops, is filled in from the germline J gene. The chain joins TRBV7-9 to TRBJ1-1; D perhaps matches TRBD1 (6 bases). This CDR3 has 14 residues. The germline V gene encodes CDR1 SEHNR and CDR2 FQNEAQ (reference sequence). V lost 1 base to trimming and J lost 3 bases, with 9 bases between them. CDR3 loop: CASSLDRVYTEAFF. The CDR3 bases that were read are TGTGCCAGCAGCTTAGACAGGGTCTACACTGAA.

Concerning this clone: The CDR3 extends 3 residues past the end of the read, so its final part is completed from the germline J gene. This sample also contains other DNA sequences that code for the same CDR3. The rearrangement uses TRBV7-7 and TRBJ1-3; TRBD1 is a possible D gene (6 bases). The CDR3 covers 14 residues. Germline-derived CDR1 and CDR2 are SSHAT and FNYEAQ (reference sequence). CDR3 DNA (partial): TGTGCCAGCAGCCCTAGGGGCCAGCGGGGGCGA. Translation gives CASSPRGQRGR. From start to end, the CDR3 is CASSPRGQRGRIYF.

Remarks on this clone: The read ends 3 residues shy of where the CDR3 ends; the end is completed using the germline J gene. This chain links TRBV6-1 with TRBJ2-4; D is uncertain. This CDR3 is 13 amino acids long. Germline V gene sequence: CDR1 MNHNS, CDR2 SASEGT. The sequenced part of the CDR3 DNA is TGTGCCAGCAGTGTAGGCCCCTCTAGGCCT. Translating it yields CASSVGPSRP. The CDR3, in full, reads CASSVGPSRPQYF.

As concerns this clone: Read coverage stops 3 residues before the CDR3 terminus; the germline J gene supplies the remainder. The rearrangement uses TRBV30 and TRBJ1-1; maybe TRBD1 (6 bases). Germline-derived CDR1 and CDR2 are GTSNPN and SVGIG (reference sequence). The CDR3 runs to 11 residues. The part of the CDR3 DNA that was read is TGTGCCTGGGATTACAGGGTTAGA. This translates into CAWDYRVR. The whole CDR3 region reads CAWDYRVRAFF.

Regarding this clone: Read data end 3 residues before the CDR3 end; the end is taken from the germline J gene. The V and J genes are TRBV11-2 and TRBJ1-3; D is uncertain. The CDR3 consists of 12 residues. Germline values: CDR1 SGHAT, CDR2 FQNNGV. V was trimmed by 5 bases and J by 8 bases, leaving 10 bases between them. The CDR3 sequence: CASSPAGDTIYF. The DNA read from the CDR3 is TGTGCCAGCAGCCCGGCCGGGGACACC.

Notes on this clone: The read stops 3 residues short of the end of the CDR3; the missing end is completed from the germline J gene. The sample contains more than one DNA sequence encoding this CDR3. The chain employs TRBV7-2 and TRBJ2-7, with TRBD2 identical over 7 bases. J gave up 6 bases and V 7 bases, and 12 bases lay outside the gene matches. This CDR3 has 14 amino acids. Germline assignment: CDR1 SGHTA and CDR2 FQGNSA. The CDR3 bases that were read are TGTGCCAGCACCTTGGATCGGACTAGAAGCGAG. It specifies CASTLDRTRSE. The complete CDR3 sequence is CASTLDRTRSEQYF.

In the case of this clone: The read terminates 3 residues before the CDR3 end, so the remaining end is supplied by the germline J gene. V is TRBV7-8 and J is TRBJ2-1, with TRBD2 matching over 9 bases. V lost 1 base to trimming and J lost 4 bases; unmatched junction nucleotides: 2. In germline, CDR1 is SGHVS, CDR2 FQNEAQ. The CDR3 has 15 amino acids. CDR3 DNA, as far as it was read: TGTGCCAGCAGCTTAGGTCTAGCGGGGTACAATGAG. Amino acid sequence: CASSLGLAGYNE. The full-length CDR3 reads as CASSLGLAGYNEQFF.

For this clone: Read data end 3 residues before the CDR3 end; the end is taken from the germline J gene. This sequence joins TRBV6-2 or TRBV6-3 and TRBJ2-7; 7 bases match TRBD1. Germline V gives CDR1 MNHEY, CDR2 SVGEGT. V shed 6 bases and J 5 bases; nucleotides not matched to a gene: 4. The CDR3 totals 12 residues. The sequenced CDR3 bases are TGTGCCAGCAGCAACAGGGGCCACGAG. Its translation is CASSNRGHE. The full CDR3 protein reads CASSNRGHEQYF.

For this clone: The read terminates 3 residues before the CDR3 end, so the remaining end is supplied by the germline J gene. This chain uses TRBV19 with TRBJ2-1, with 11 bases matching TRBD2. The CDR3 totals 16 residues. With V trimmed by 2 bases and J by 4 bases, 4 bases remained unmatched. The germline gives CDR1 LNHDA, CDR2 SQIVND (reference sequence). The CDR3 DNA, read in part, is TGTGCCAGTAGTATACCTAGCGGGAGGACTTACAATGAG. Translating gives CASSIPSGRTYNE. The whole CDR3 sequence is CASSIPSGRTYNEQFF. Supplemented by reference TRBV19 and TRBJ2-1, the full variable domain reads DGGITQSPKYLFRKEGQNVTLSCEQNLNHDAMYWYRQDPGQGLRLIYYSQIVNDFQKGDIAEGYSVSREKKESFPLTVTSAQKNPTAFYLCASSIPSGRTYNEQFFGPGTRLTVL.

In regard to this clone: The sequenced fragment ends 3 residues before the CDR3 boundary, so the rest is inferred from the germline J gene. The chain combines TRBV19 with TRBJ1-5; D is undetermined. The CDR3 runs 13 residues. V was cut by 4 bases and J by 1 base, with 5 bases left in between. Germline CDR1 LNHDA, CDR2 SQIVND (reference sequence). CDR3 bases read: TGTGCCAGTAGTACACAGAGCAATCAGCCC. It codes for CASSTQSNQP. The CDR3 in full is CASSTQSNQPQHF.

Concerning this clone: The read ends 3 residues shy of where the CDR3 ends; the end is completed using the germline J gene. The chain recombines TRBV2 with TRBJ2-3; D gene uncertain. Trimming cost V 4 bases and J 5 bases, with 4 bases left between them. This CDR3 contains 11 residues. The germline gives CDR1 SNHLY, CDR2 FYNNEI. The CDR3 region is CASSALDTQYF. The part of the CDR3 DNA that was read is TGTGCCAGCAGTGCTTTAGATACG. Filled out from reference TRBV2 and TRBJ2-3, the complete variable domain reads EPEVTQTPSHQVTQMGQEVILRCVPISNHLYFYWYRQILGQKVEFLVSFYNNEISEKSEIFDDQFSVERPDGSNFTLKIRSTKLEDSAMYFCASSALDTQYFGPGTRLTVL.

A word on this clone: The read falls 3 residues short of the CDR3 end, and the missing part is taken from the germline J gene. The J gene is TRBJ2-5, the V gene TRBV5-8; 14 positions match TRBD2. V trimming: 2 bases; J trimming: 7 bases; junction bases outside the gene matches: 4. Germline values: CDR1 SGHTS, CDR2 YDEGEE. CDR3 length: 15 amino acids. CDR3 DNA, as far as it was read: TGTGCCAGCAGCTTAAGACTAGCGGGAGGGCCGACC. Residues: CASSLRLAGGPT. The full CDR3 reads CASSLRLAGGPTQYF.

With regard to this clone: The read finishes 3 residues shy of the CDR3 end, and the germline J gene is used to complete it. This chain joins TRBV16 and TRBJ1-5, with TRBD1 as a possible D gene (6 bases). Germline V gene sequence: CDR1 KGHSY, CDR2 FQNENV. V lost 4 bases, J lost 7 bases, and 17 bases lay in between. The CDR3 consists of 15 residues. The chain's CDR3 is CASSPTEGVRQPQHF. The CDR3 bases that were read are TGTGCCAGCAGCCCTACCGAGGGGGTACGGCAGCCC.

Turning to this clone: The observed sequence ends 3 residues before the CDR3 terminus, with the missing tail filled in from the germline J gene. The rearrangement joins TRBV5-1 to TRBJ2-1; tentatively, D is TRBD1 (5 bases). V was cut by 3 bases and J by 1 base, with 8 bases left in between. The CDR3 contains 14 residues. Germline V CDR1 and CDR2: SGHRS, YFSETQ. Incomplete CDR3 DNA: TGCGCCAGCAGCTCCGACAGATCCTACAATGAG. This gives the protein CASSSDRSYNE. The entire CDR3 reads CASSSDRSYNEQFF.

Turning to this clone: The sequence runs out 3 residues before the end of the CDR3; the remainder is reconstructed from the germline J gene. The chain links TRBV7-3 to TRBJ1-1; a possible D gene is TRBD1 (5 bases). The germline gives CDR1 SGHTA, CDR2 FQGTGA. The CDR3 is made up of 16 amino acids. V lost 5 bases and J lost 0, with 16 bases in between. CDR3 bases read: TGTGCCAGCAGCCCCTCTGATGACAGCATGAACACTGAA. This translates into CASSPSDDSMNTE. The full CDR3 sequence reads CASSPSDDSMNTEAFF.

Of note for this clone: The CDR3 extends 3 residues past the end of the read, so its final part is completed from the germline J gene. The chain employs TRBV23-1 and TRBJ2-4; 7 bases fit TRBD2. TRBV23-1 is an ORF for which the function is uncertain. The CDR3 has 16 residues. Trimming at V came to 3 bases and at J to 0 bases, leaving 5 bases not matched to a gene. The CDR3 here is CASSQPTSVAKNIQYF. CDR3 bases read: TGCGCCAGCAGTCAGCCCACTAGCGTAGCCAAAAACATT.

The CDR3 is CASSPQQGYYEQYF. CDR3 DNA (partial): TGTGCCAGCAGCCCCCAACAGGGTTACTACGAG. The chain joins TRBV13 to TRBJ2-7, with D possibly TRBD1 on 6 matching bases. The CDR3 is cut off 3 residues early in the read; its end comes from the germline J gene. Trimming stripped 5 bases from V and 3 bases from J, with 14 bases between. The CDR3 length is 14 residues. Germline loops: CDR1 PRHDT, CDR2 FYEKMQ (reference sequence).